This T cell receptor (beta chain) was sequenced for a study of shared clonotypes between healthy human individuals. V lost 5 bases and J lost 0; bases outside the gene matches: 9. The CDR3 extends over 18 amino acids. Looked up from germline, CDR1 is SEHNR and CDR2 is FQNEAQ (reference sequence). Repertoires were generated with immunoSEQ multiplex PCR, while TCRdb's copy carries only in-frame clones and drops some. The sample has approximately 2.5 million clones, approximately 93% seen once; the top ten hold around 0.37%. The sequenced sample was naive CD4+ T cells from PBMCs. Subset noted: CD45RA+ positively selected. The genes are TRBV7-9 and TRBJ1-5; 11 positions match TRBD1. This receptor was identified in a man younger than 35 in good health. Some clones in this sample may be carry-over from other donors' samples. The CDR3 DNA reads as TGTGCCAGCAGCCCCGGGACAGGGGGTTCCCGTAGCAATCAGCCCCAGCATTTT. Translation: CASSPGTGGSRSNQPQHF.